This TCR beta chain was identified during a study of shared clonotypes between healthy human individuals. The wider study: Per-donor plates numbered three CD4 naive, three CD4 memory, two CD8 naive and one CD8 memory.

The assay ran at deep level. Clones were sequenced by immunoSEQ multiplex PCR, and TCRdb holds only the in-frame ones, with some missing. The repertoire holds more than 2 million clones, roughly 95% seen once, with approximately 1.7% in the top ten. The germline V and J ends were trimmed by 5 bases and 0 bases, with 16 bases remaining between them. CDR1 is MDHEN, CDR2 SYDVKM, per germline. The CDR3 is 17 amino acids. Naive-designated CD8 cells lacked CD45RO, were positively enriched for CCR7, and omitted terminally differentiated effector memory CD45RA+ cells. Caucasian adults living in Nashville, Tennessee, provided all samples.

The clonotype was recovered from a man aged 18 to 29 in good health. Some clones in this sample may be carry-over from other donors' samples. The chain carries TRBV28 and TRBJ2-2, with D hard to call. The source material was naive CD8+ T cells from PBMCs. The CDR3 spells CASSTQHSTANTGELFF. CDR3 DNA: TGTGCCAGCAGTACTCAACACTCTACCGCGAACACCGGGGAGCTGTTTTTT.